Below are 21 T cell receptor beta chains sequenced from a single sample in a study of blood T cell repertoires in COVID-19. Sequenced by immunoSEQ multiplex PCR; TCRdb stores in-frame clones only, minus some. The table records hundreds of thousands of clones, roughly 87% of them present only once. Source material: PBMCs or T cells enriched from blood (not recorded which). Receptor source: a young woman who had recovered from COVID-19.

The rearrangement joins TRBV5-1 to TRBJ1-2, with 8 bases identical to TRBD1. This CDR3 contains 13 residues. V shed 4 bases and J 8 bases; nucleotides not matched to a gene: 7. The germline V gene encodes CDR1 SGHRS and CDR2 YFSETQ. Here the CDR3 DNA reads TGCGCCAGCAGCCTAGCGACAGGGGACGGCTACACCTTC. As protein: CASSLATGDGYTF.

This clone occurred once. This sequence joins TRBV14 and TRBJ2-3, with a possible D match to TRBD2 (6 bases). The CDR3 totals 18 residues. V shed 1 base and J shed 0 bases, with 17 bases lying between them. Per the germline V gene, CDR1 is SGHDN and CDR2 is FVKESK. The CDR3 here is CASSQGAGLPTSTDTQYF. The CDR3 DNA reads as TGTGCCAGCAGCCAAGGCGCTGGACTACCGACCAGCACAGATACGCAGTATTTT.

This rearrangement joins TRBV25-1 to TRBJ2-3; 10 nucleotides line up with TRBD1. The V gene end was trimmed by 3 bases and the J gene end by 5 bases; junction bases not matched to a gene: 5. The CDR3 spans 15 residues. Looked up from germline, CDR1 is MGHDK and CDR2 is SYGVNS. The CDR3 nucleotides are TGTGCCAGCAGTGACTGGGACAGGGGAATAGATACGCAGTATTTT. Translation gives CASSDWDRGIDTQYF.

The chain has TRBV6-5 and TRBJ1-3; D is uncertain. The CDR3 contains 15 residues. CDR1 MNHEY and CDR2 SVGAGI come from the germline V gene. The V end was cut by 4 bases, the J end by 0 bases, with 10 bases between. The CDR3 region is CASSSGLSSGNTIYF. DNA of the CDR3: TGTGCCAGCAGTTCTGGACTATCCTCTGGAAACACCATATATTTT.

This chain links TRBV7-2 with TRBJ1-6; no reliable D call. V was shortened by 3 bases and J by 0 bases, with 6 bases between the two germline ends. The CDR3 loop spans 15 amino acids. CDR1 SGHTA and CDR2 FQGNSA come from the germline V gene. Here the CDR3 reads CASSFSSSYNSPLHF. CDR3 nucleotides: TGTGCCAGCAGCTTTAGTAGCTCCTATAATTCACCCCTCCACTTT.

This rearrangement joins TRBV7-2 to TRBJ2-3; D is uncertain. The V gene lost 3 bases and the J gene lost 6 bases, with 10 bases spanning the gap. The CDR3 totals 13 residues. The germline CDR1 and CDR2 sequences are SGHTA and FQGNSA. The CDR3 spells CASSFGPLDTQYF. Written as DNA, the CDR3 is TGTGCCAGCAGCTTTGGCCCGTTGGATACGCAGTATTTT.

The rearrangement joins TRBV9 to TRBJ2-1; 10 bases are a match to TRBD1. CDR1 is SGDLS and CDR2 is YYNGEE in the germline V gene. There are 16 residues in the CDR3. Trimming took 3 bases from V and 4 from J; bases not matched to a gene: 7. CDR3 sequence (DNA): TGTGCCAGCAGCGCGAGACTGGGACAGGGGTACAATGAGCAGTTCTTC. Amino acid sequence: CASSARLGQGYNEQFF.

The V and J genes are TRBV28 and TRBJ1-5; D not resolved. Germline CDR1 MDHEN, CDR2 SYDVKM. The CDR3 covers 15 residues. V was shortened by 3 bases and J by 0 bases, with 9 bases between the two germline ends. The CDR3 here is CASSFLPDSNQPQHF. DNA of the CDR3: TGTGCCAGCAGTTTTTTGCCAGATAGCAATCAGCCCCAGCATTTT.

This chain connects TRBV28 to TRBJ2-1, with 12 bases lining up with TRBD2. The CDR3 runs to 15 residues. J gave up 5 bases and V 3 bases, and 2 bases lay outside the gene matches. Germline lookup yields CDR1 MDHEN and CDR2 SYDVKM. CDR3 DNA sequence: TGTGCCAGCAGTTTCCTAGCGGGAGGGGACAATGAGCAGTTCTTC. This codes for CASSFLAGGDNEQFF.

The chain joins TRBV28 to TRBJ2-2; possible D gene TRBD2, 6 bases. The CDR3 spans 15 residues. From germline, CDR1 is MDHEN and CDR2 SYDVKM. V dropped 3 bases and J dropped 4 bases, with 12 bases sitting between them. The CDR3 DNA reads TGTGCCAGCAGTTTCTGGGGGGATAGCACCGGGGAGCTGTTTTTT. Protein: CASSFWGDSTGELFF.

This clone was counted once. The chain combines TRBV28 with TRBJ2-7, with D possibly TRBD2 on 5 matching bases. CDR1 is MDHEN, CDR2 SYDVKM, per germline. The CDR3 has 14 residues. Trimming cost V 7 bases and J 4 bases, with 17 bases left between them. The CDR3 reads CASTISSAQYEQYF. For the CDR3, the DNA is TGTGCCAGCACCATCAGTAGCGCCCAGTACGAGCAGTACTTC.

The chain couples TRBV27 to TRBJ1-2, with 8 bases lining up with TRBD1. This CDR3 spans 15 amino acids. The junction had 9 bases not matched to a gene; V was cut back by 7 bases and J by 2 bases. CDR1 is MNHEY, CDR2 SMNVEV, per germline (reference sequence). The CDR3, as DNA: TGTGCCAGCAAGATATCAGGGGGCTTGAACTATGGCTACACCTTC. Protein sequence: CASKISGGLNYGYTF.

The genes are TRBV11-2 and TRBJ1-1; a possible D gene is TRBD1 (5 bases). The V gene's germline CDR1 is SGHAT and CDR2 FQNNGV. Trimming shortened V by 1 base and J by 8 bases, and 14 bases separated the two germline ends. The CDR3 contains 14 residues. CDR3 DNA sequence: TGTGCCAGCAGCTTAGCACCCGCAGGGTCCGAAGCTTTCTTT. Residues: CASSLAPAGSEAFF. The complete variable domain, with remaining parts taken from reference TRBV11-2 and TRBJ1-1, reads EAGVAQSPRYKIIEKRQSVAFWCNPISGHATLYWYQQILGQGPKLLIQFQNNGVVDDSQLPKDRFSAERLKGVDSTLKIQPAKLEDSAVYLCASSLAPAGSEAFFGQGTRLTVV.

V and J are TRBV9 and TRBJ1-4, with a possible D match to TRBD1 (6 bases). CDR1 is SGDLS and CDR2 is YYNGEE in the germline V gene. Trimming shortened V by 1 base and J by 4 bases, and 17 bases separated the two germline ends. The length of the CDR3 is 17 residues. The CDR3 sequence is CASSVTHSTGHNEKLFF. The CDR3 DNA is TGTGCCAGCAGCGTAACCCACTCCACAGGGCATAATGAAAAACTGTTTTTT.

The rearrangement joins TRBV19 to TRBJ1-2; 8 bases map to TRBD1. CDR3 length: 14 residues. Germline V gene data show CDR1 as LNHDA and CDR2 as SQIVND (reference sequence). The V and J ends lost 5 bases and 2 bases, in that order; junction bases with no gene match: 4. The CDR3 region is CASSVRDRNYGYTF. The CDR3 nucleotides read TGTGCCAGTAGTGTAAGGGACAGGAACTATGGCTACACCTTC.

The chain uses TRBV27 and TRBJ1-2, with 7 bases lining up with TRBD1. V shed 1 base, J shed 2 bases, and the junction held 7 bases outside the gene matches. CDR1 is MNHEY, CDR2 SMNVEV, per germline (reference sequence). The CDR3 runs 16 residues. The DNA for the CDR3 is TGTGCCAGCAGTTTATACCCAGGGGGGTCGAACTATGGCTACACCTTC. Translation gives CASSLYPGGSNYGYTF.

The rearrangement links TRBV7-3 to TRBJ2-1; perhaps TRBD2 as D (6 bases). Trimming removed 2 bases from V and 4 bases from J, with 15 bases in between. The CDR3 is 16 residues long. CDR1 and CDR2 (germline): SGHTA, FQGTGA. CDR3 region: CASSLVGGAHYNEQFF. CDR3 coding DNA: TGTGCCAGCAGCTTAGTTGGCGGGGCCCATTACAATGAGCAGTTCTTC.

V and J are TRBV6-5 and TRBJ2-1, with 9 nucleotides matching TRBD2. Germline-derived CDR1 and CDR2 are MNHEY and SVGAGI. Trimming removed 0 bases from V and 2 bases from J; junction bases left unmatched: 2. The CDR3 is 16 amino acids. The CDR3 DNA is TGTGCCAGCAGTTACTCGGGACTAGCCCCCTACAATGAGCAGTTCTTC. Its protein product is CASSYSGLAPYNEQFF.

The gene calls are TRBV5-1 and TRBJ2-5; D remains ambiguous. This CDR3 region has 11 residues. CDR1 and CDR2 (germline): SGHRS, YFSETQ. The V end was cut by 4 bases, the J end by 3 bases, with 4 bases between. CDR3 sequence: CASSVEETQYF. In DNA, the CDR3 is TGCGCCAGCAGCGTAGAAGAGACCCAGTACTTC. Full variable domain (remainder filled in from reference TRBV5-1 and TRBJ2-5): KAGVTQTPRYLIKTRGQQVTLSCSPISGHRSVSWYQQTPGQGLQFLFEYFSETQRNKGNFPGRFSGRQFSNSRSEMNVSTLELGDSALYLCASSVEETQYFGPGTRLLVL.

V gene TRBV30 combines with J gene TRBJ1-2; D is unresolved. There are 13 residues in the CDR3. CDR1 and CDR2 (germline): GTSNPN, SVGIG (reference sequence). V was shortened by 0 bases and J by 8 bases, with 13 bases between the two germline ends. This chain's CDR3 is CAWSVIGVGGYTF. The CDR3 DNA reads TGTGCCTGGAGTGTCATCGGGGTGGGAGGCTACACCTTC.

The chain is built from TRBV7-5 and TRBJ1-1; the table assigns TRBD1, which was not confirmed against the DNA. TRBV7-5 counts as a pseudogene. This CDR3 comprises 17 residues. CDR3 residues: CARSFYRGPELRDEAFF. In nucleotides, the CDR3 is TGTGCCAGAAGCTTTTACAGGGGGCCTGAACTAAGGGATGAAGCTTTCTTT.